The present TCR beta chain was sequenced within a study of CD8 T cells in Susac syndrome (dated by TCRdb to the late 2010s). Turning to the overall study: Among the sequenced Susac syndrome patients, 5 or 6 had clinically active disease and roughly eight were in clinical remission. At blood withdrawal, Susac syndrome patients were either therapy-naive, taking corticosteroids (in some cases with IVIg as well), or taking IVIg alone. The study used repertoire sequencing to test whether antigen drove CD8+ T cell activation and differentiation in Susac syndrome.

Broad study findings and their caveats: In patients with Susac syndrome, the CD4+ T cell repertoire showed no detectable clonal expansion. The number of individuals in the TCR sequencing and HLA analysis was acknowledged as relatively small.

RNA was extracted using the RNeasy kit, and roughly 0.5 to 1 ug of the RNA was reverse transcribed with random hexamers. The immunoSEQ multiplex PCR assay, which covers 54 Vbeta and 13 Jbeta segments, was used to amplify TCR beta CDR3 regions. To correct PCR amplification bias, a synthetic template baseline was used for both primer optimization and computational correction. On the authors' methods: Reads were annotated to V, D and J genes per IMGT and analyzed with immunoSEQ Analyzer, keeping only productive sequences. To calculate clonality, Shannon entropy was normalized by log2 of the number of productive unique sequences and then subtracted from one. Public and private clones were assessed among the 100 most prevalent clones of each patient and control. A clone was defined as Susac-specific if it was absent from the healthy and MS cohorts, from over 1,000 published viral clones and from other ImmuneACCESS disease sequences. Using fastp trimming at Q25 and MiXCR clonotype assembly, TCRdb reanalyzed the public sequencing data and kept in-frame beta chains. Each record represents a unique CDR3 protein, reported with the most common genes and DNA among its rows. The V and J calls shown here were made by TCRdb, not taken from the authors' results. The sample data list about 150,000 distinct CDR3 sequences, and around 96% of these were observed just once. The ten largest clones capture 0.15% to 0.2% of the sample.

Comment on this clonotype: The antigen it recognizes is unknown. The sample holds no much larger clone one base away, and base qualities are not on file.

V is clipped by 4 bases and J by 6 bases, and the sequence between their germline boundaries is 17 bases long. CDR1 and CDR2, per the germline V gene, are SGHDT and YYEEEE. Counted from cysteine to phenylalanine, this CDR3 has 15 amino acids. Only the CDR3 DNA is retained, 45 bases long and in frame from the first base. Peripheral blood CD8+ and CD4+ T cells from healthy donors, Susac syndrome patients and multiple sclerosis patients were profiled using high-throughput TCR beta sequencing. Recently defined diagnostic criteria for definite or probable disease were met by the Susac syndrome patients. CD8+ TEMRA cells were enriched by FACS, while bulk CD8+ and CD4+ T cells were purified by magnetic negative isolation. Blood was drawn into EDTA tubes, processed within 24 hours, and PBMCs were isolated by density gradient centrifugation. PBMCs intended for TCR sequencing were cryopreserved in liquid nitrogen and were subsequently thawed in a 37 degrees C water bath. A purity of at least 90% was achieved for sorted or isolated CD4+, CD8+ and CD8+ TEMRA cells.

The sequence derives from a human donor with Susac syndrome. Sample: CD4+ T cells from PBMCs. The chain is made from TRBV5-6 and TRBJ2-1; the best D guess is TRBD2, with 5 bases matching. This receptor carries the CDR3 CASSPPRRRSNEQFF. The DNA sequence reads TGTGCCAGCAGCCCCCCTCGACGGAGGAGCAATGAGCAGTTCTTC. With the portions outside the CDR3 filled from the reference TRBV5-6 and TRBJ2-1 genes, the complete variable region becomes DAGVTQSPTHLIKTRGQQVTLRCSPKSGHDTVSWYQQALGQGPQFIFQYYEEEERQRGNFPDRFSGHQFPNYSSELNVNALLLGDSALYLCASSPPRRRSNEQFFGPGTRLTVL.